Here is one TCR beta chain with its context. Its target is unknown. The data stem from a study of shared clonotypes between healthy human individuals. On the study more broadly: CD4 naive and CD4 memory each took three plates per donor, while CD8 naive took two and CD8 memory one. Study conclusions and caveats: It was the few donors that limited the genetic and exposure-history diversity represented.

The split of CD4+ cells yielded CD45RA+ naive and CD45RA-negative memory subsets. TCRdb's copy holds only in-frame clones and misses some; the assay was immunoSEQ multiplex PCR. The table includes 800,000 to 1,200,000 clones, approximately 78% detected once. The sequenced material came from memory CD4+ T cells from PBMCs. Specified subset: CD45RA-negative fraction. The sequence derives from a man aged 18 to 30 in good health. Some clones in this sample may be carry-over from other donors' samples.

The chain's CDR3 is CASSTIGQQGNQPQHF. The CDR3 nucleotides read TGTGCCAGTTCTACGATCGGACAGCAAGGCAATCAGCCCCAGCATTTT. The chain employs TRBV19 and TRBJ1-5, with D possibly matching TRBD1 (6 bases). V gave up 8 bases and J gave up 2 bases, with 19 bases separating them. Germline-derived CDR1 and CDR2 are LNHDA and SQIVND (reference sequence). The CDR3 is 16 amino acids. Full variable domain (rest looked up from reference TRBV19 and TRBJ1-5): DGGITQSPKYLFRKEGQNVTLSCEQNLNHDAMYWYRQDPGQGLRLIYYSQIVNDFQKGDIAEGYSVSREKKESFPLTVTSAQKNPTAFYLCASSTIGQQGNQPQHFGDGTRLSIL.